This TCR beta chain is from a study of beta chain features in type 1 diabetes (dated by TCRdb to the late 2010s). Broadly, across the study: Mean age, gender distribution, total cell number and subset yield did not differ between patients and healthy donors. Regulatory and stem cell-like memory subsets were obtained from only 8 patients and about eight healthy donors, while naive and central memory subsets were obtained from all 28 donors. A total of 100 million to 110 million sorted cells were examined across all samples, and a strong correlation was observed between cell number per subset and RNA yield. The study compared the TCRB repertoires of sorted circulating CD4+ T cell subsets in recently diagnosed type 1 diabetes patients with those in matched healthy donors. General conclusions and limits of the study: Type 1 diabetes patients showed a moderate but significant shortening of TCRB CDR3 length in all four CD4+ subsets. Naive, central memory and regulatory TCRB repertoires appeared to be more similar among patients than among healthy donors. Shorter templates might have been favored by PCR, but patient and control samples were amplified and corrected together, so both groups would have been affected equally by any skew. Because small numbers of individuals were included in the HLA sub-analyses, any influence of HLA type on TCRB rearrangement was left unresolved. At VDJ recombination sites, type 1 diabetes patients had fewer insertions and more deleted nucleotides, which implies abnormalities in thymic rearrangement. Because cDNA rather than genomic DNA was sequenced, highly expressing activated cells could have been over-represented, although no difference in activation and CD3 levels was found between groups.

This clone was seen a handful of times. The target of this receptor is not known. No much larger clone exists at a distance of one base, and base qualities are not known. CDR1 and CDR2 were assigned from the germline V gene as SQVTM and ANQGSEA. V is pared back by 8 bases and J by 4 bases, with 21 bases lying between the germline termini. The CDR3 runs 15 residues from the cysteine to the phenylalanine. Of the read, only the CDR3 DNA is kept; its 45 bases are in frame from base 1. The High Capacity cDNA Reverse Transcription Kit was used to reverse transcribe all of the isolated RNA, meaning that expressed TCRB transcripts were what got sequenced. Deep immunoSEQ sequencing was applied to naive, central memory and regulatory T cell samples, giving an average of roughly 3.5 million total reads per sample. After sorted cells were lysed in RLT buffer, RNA was extracted with DNase-treated RNeasy Micro or Mini kits, with the choice depending on cell number. Each cell subset was processed on its own to prevent cross-contamination, while patient and healthy donor samples were processed together. The immunoSEQ multiplex PCR was used to amplify TCRB sequences from cDNA, generating 87-bp fragments that spanned the CDR3 region. The amplicons were sequenced using the Illumina HiSeq platform. The published analysis was carried out like this. PCR bias was corrected computationally using synthetic template baselines, and reads within Hamming distance 2 were collapsed, with unmergeable singletons discarded. Reads were aligned to IMGT to assign V, D and J genes, CDR3 length, and insertions or deletions at six rearrangement sites. Within each subset, clonotype counts were normalized to the number of sorted cells before true diversity and Gini coefficients were calculated with the tcR R package. The overlap coefficient, calculated on TCRB nucleotide sequences, was used to quantify repertoire sharing. TCRdb carries this immuneACCESS record with in-frame sequences only. Its versions omit some clonotypes, under half of them owing to an unresolved V gene in the studies checked, with the rest unexplained. V, J and clone size are those of that table, while D and trimming were read from the DNA. The table for this sample lists under 150,000 clones; about 50% of them were counted only once. The ten largest make up 0.4% to 0.5% of the sample.

A single peripheral blood draw of around 0.11 L on average was collected from each donor into heparinised tubes. A BD FACSAria II and a panel including CD45RO, CCR7, CD25, CD127, CD95 and CD27 were used to sort naive, central memory, regulatory and stem cell-like memory CD4+ T cells. Every sorted population had a purity above 95%. PBMCs were separated immediately by Lymphoprep density gradient centrifugation and were stained directly, without being cultured. To minimize batch effects, samples were stained and sorted in pairs, one healthy donor with one patient per experiment. The chain uses TRBV29-1 and TRBJ2-1; TRBD2 is possibly the D segment (7 matching bases). Input material: Tregs from blood. The sample's cell subset or site label is to be understood as: regulatory CD4+ T cells. This TCR derives from a man younger than 35 in good health. CDR3 sequence: CSLRGRAAEYNEQFF. The base sequence is TGCAGCCTAAGGGGGAGGGCCGCAGAGTACAATGAGCAGTTCTTC.